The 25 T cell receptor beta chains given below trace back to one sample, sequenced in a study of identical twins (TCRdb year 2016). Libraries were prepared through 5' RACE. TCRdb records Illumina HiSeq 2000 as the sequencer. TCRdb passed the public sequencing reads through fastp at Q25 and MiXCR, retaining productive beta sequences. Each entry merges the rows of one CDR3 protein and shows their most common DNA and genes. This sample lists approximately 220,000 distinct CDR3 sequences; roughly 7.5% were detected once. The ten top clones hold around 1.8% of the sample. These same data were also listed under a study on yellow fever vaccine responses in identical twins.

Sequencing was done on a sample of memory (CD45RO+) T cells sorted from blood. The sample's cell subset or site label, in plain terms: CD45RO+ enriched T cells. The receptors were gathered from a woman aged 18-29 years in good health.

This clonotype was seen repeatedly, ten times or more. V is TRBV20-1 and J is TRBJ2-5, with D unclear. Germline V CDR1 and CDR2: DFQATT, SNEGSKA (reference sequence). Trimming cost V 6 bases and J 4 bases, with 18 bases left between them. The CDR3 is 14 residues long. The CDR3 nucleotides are TGCAGTGCCCCCTCGGGCTCCGTGAGAGAGACCCAGTACTTC. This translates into CSAPSGSVRETQYF.

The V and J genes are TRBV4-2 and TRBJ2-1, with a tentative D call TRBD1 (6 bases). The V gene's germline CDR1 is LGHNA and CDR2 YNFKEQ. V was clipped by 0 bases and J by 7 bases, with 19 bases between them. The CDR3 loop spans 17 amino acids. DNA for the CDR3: TGTGCCAGCAGCCAAGAAGCGGTTGTACAGGGCAAGAATGAGCAGTTCTTC. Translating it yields CASSQEAVVQGKNEQFF.

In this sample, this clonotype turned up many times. CDR3 amino acids: CASSVNPGITDTQYF. CDR3 DNA sequence: TGTGCCAGCAGTGTCAACCCTGGTATCACAGATACGCAGTATTTT. The rearrangement joins TRBV6-1 to TRBJ2-3, with no clear D. This CDR3 is 15 amino acids long. The V and J ends lost 4 bases and 2 bases respectively, with 13 bases between them. The V gene's germline CDR1 is MNHNS and CDR2 SASEGT.

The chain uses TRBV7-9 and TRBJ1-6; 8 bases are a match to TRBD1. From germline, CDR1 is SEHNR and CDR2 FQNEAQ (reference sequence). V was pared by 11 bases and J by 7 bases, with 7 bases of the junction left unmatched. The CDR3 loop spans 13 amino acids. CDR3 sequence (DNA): TGTGCCGCACGGGACAGGCCGAATTCACCCCTCCACTTT. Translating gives CAARDRPNSPLHF. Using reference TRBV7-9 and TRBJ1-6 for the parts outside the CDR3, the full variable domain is DTGVSQNPRHKITKRGQNVTFRCDPISEHNRLYWYRQTLGQGPEFLTYFQNEAQLEKSRLLSDRFSAERPKGSFSTLEIQRTEQGDSAMYLCAARDRPNSPLHFGNGTRLTVT.

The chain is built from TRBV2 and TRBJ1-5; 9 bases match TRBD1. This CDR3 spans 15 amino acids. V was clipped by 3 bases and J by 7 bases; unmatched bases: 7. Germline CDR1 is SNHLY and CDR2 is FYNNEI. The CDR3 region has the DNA TGTGCCAGCAGTGAGTCGGGACAGGGTGTCCAGCCCCAGCATTTT. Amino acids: CASSESGQGVQPQHF. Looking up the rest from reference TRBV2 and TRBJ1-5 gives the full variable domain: EPEVTQTPSHQVTQMGQEVILRCVPISNHLYFYWYRQILGQKVEFLVSFYNNEISEKSEIFDDQFSVERPDGSNFTLKIRSTKLEDSAMYFCASSESGQGVQPQHFGDGTRLSIL.

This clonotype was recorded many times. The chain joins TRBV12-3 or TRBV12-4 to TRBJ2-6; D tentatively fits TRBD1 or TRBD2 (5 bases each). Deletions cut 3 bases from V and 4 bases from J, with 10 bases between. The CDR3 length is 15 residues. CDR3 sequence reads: CASSLRGEGANVLTF. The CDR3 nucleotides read TGTGCCAGCAGTTTGAGGGGCGAGGGGGCCAACGTCCTGACTTTC.

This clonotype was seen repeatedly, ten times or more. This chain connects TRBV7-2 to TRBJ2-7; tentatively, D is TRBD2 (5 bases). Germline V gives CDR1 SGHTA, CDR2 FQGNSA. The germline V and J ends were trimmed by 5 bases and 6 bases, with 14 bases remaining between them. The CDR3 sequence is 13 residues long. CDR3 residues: CASSELLGTEQYF. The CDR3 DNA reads TGTGCCAGCAGCGAACTACTAGGTACCGAGCAGTACTTC.

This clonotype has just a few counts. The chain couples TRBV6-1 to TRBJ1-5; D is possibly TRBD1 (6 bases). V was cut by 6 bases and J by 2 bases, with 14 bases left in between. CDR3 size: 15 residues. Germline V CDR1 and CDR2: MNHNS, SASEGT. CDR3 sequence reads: CASSDTGLGNQPQHF. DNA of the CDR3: TGTGCCAGCAGCGACACAGGGTTAGGCAATCAGCCCCAGCATTTT.

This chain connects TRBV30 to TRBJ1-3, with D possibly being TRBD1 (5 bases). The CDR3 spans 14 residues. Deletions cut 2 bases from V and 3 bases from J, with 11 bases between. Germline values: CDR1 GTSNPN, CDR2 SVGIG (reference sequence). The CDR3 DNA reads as TGTGCCTGGAGTACCGGCGGGGGTGGAAACACCATATATTTT. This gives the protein CAWSTGGGGNTIYF.

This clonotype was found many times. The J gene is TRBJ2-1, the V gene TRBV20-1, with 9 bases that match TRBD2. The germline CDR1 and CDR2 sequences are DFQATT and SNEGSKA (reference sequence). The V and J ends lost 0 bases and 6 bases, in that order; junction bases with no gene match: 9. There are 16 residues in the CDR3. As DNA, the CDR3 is TGCAGTGCTAGAGAGGTTAGAGCGGGAGGCGCCAATGAGCAGTTCTTC. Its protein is CSAREVRAGGANEQFF.

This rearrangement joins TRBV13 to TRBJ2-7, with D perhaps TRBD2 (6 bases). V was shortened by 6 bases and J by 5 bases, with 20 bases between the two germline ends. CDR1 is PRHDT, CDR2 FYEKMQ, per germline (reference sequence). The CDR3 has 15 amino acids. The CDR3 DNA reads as TGTGCCAGCAGTCGAGGTGGACTACCACCCAACGAGCAGTACTTC. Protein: CASSRGGLPPNEQYF.

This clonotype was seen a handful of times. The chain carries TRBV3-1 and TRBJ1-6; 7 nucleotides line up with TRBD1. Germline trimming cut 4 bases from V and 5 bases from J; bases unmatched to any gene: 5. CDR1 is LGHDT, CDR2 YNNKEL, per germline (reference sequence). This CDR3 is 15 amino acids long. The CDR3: CASSPKGQNNSPLHF. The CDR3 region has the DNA TGTGCCAGCAGCCCAAAGGGACAGAATAATTCACCCCTCCACTTT.

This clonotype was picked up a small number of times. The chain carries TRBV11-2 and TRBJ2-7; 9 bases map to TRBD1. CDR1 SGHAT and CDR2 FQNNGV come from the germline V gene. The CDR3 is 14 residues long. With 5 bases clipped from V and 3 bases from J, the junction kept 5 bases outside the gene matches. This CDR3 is CASSRTGAGYEQYF. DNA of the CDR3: TGTGCCAGCAGCAGGACAGGGGCAGGCTACGAGCAGTACTTC.

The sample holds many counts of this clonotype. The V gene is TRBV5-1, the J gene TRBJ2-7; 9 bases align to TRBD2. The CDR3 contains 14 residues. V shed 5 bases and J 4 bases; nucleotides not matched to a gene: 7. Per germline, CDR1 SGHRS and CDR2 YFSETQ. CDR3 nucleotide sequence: TGCGCCAGCAGACCCGGGACTAGCTTTTACGAGCAGTACTTC. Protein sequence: CASRPGTSFYEQYF.

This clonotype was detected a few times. The DNA for the CDR3 is TGTGCCAGCAGCGCGACTCCAACTAATGAAAAACTGTTTTTT. Translated: CASSATPTNEKLFF. The chain has TRBV9 and TRBJ1-4; D gene ambiguous. V shed 3 bases and J shed 0 bases, with 6 bases lying between them. Germline V gene sequence: CDR1 SGDLS, CDR2 YYNGEE. CDR3 length: 14 amino acids.

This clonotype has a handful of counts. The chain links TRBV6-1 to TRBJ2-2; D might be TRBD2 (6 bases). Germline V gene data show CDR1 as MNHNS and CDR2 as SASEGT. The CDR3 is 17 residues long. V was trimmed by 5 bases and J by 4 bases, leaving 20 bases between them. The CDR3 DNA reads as TGTGCCAGCAGTACACCGCAACTAGCCAAGTTCACCGGGGAGCTGTTTTTT. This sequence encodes CASSTPQLAKFTGELFF.

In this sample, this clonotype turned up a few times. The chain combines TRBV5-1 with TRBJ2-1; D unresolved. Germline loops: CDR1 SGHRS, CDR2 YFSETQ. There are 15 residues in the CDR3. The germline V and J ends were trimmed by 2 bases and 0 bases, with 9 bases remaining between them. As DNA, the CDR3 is TGCGCCAGCAGCTTCTTGAGCCCCTCCTACAATGAGCAGTTCTTC. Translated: CASSFLSPSYNEQFF.

The CDR3 sequence is CGTGTNTEAFF. For the CDR3, the DNA is TGTGGAACAGGGACTAACACTGAAGCTTTCTTT. V gene TRBV10-3 combines with J gene TRBJ1-1, with D perhaps matching TRBD1 (6 bases). Germline values: CDR1 ENHRY, CDR2 SYGVKD. The CDR3 extends over 11 amino acids.

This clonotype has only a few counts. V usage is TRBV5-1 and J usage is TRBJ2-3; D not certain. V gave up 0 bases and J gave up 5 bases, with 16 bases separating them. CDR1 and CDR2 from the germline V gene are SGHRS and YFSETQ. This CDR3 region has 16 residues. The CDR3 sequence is CASSLALSFLGDTQYF. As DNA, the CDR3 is TGCGCCAGCAGCTTGGCCCTATCCTTTTTGGGAGATACGCAGTATTTT.

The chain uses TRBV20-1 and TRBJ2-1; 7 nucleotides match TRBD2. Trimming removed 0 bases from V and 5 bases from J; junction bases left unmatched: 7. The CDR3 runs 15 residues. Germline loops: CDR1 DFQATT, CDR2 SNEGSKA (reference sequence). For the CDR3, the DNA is TGCAGTGCTAGAGATCACCCGGGAGGCAACAATGAGCAGTTCTTC. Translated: CSARDHPGGNNEQFF.

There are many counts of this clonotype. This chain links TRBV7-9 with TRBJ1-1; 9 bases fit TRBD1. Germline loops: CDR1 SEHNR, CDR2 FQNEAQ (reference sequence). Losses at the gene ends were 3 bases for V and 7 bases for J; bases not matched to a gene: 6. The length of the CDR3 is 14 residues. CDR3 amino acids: CASSFSTGGNEAFF. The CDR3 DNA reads TGTGCCAGCAGCTTCTCGACAGGGGGTAATGAAGCTTTCTTT.

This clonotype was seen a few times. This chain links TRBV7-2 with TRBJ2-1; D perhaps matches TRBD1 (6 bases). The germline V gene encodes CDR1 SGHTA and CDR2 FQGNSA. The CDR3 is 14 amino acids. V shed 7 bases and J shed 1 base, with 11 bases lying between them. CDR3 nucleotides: TGTGCCAGCACCCCGGACAGATCCTACAATGAGCAGTTCTTC. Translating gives CASTPDRSYNEQFF.

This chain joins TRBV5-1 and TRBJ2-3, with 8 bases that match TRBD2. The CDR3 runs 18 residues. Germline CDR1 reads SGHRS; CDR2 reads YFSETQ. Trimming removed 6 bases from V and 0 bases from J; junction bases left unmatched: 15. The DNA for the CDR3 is TGCGCCAGCACCTCGAGCCCGGGGGGGGACACTAGCACAGATACGCAGTATTTT. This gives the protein CASTSSPGGDTSTDTQYF.

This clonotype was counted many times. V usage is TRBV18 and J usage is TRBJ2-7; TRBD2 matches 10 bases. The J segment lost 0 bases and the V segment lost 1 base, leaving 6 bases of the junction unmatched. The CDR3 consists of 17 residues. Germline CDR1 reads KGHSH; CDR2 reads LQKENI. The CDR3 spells CASSPLRTSGTSYEQYF. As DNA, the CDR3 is TGTGCCAGCTCACCACTGAGGACTAGCGGAACCTCCTACGAGCAGTACTTC.

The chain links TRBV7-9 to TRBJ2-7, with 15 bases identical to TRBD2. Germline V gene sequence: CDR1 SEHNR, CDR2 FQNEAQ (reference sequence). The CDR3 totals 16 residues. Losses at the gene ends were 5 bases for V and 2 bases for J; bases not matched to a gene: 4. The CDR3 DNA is TGTGCCAGCAGCCCCGGACTAGCGGGGGGGCCCTACGAGCAGTACTTC. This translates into CASSPGLAGGPYEQYF. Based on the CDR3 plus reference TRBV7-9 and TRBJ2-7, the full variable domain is DTGVSQNPRHKITKRGQNVTFRCDPISEHNRLYWYRQTLGQGPEFLTYFQNEAQLEKSRLLSDRFSAERPKGSFSTLEIQRTEQGDSAMYLCASSPGLAGGPYEQYFGPGTRLTVT.